This T cell receptor beta chain was captured by sequencing in a study of glioma-infiltrating T cells. Turning to this clonotype: Its specificity is not known.

Overall study results and limits: Tissue-blood divergence was below expectation in non-neoplastic patients, above in gliomas. Only very few CDR3 sequences appeared in both tissue and blood.

The iRepertoire nested amplicon-rescue multiplex PCR amplified TCR alpha and beta CDR3s from RNA. TCRdb reanalysed the multiplex PCR reads using MiXCR and keeps one entry per CDR3 protein. The sample records roughly 100,000 distinct CDR3 sequences, 29% being singletons. CDR1 is SEHNR and CDR2 is FQNEAQ in the germline V gene (reference sequence). This CDR3 spans 13 amino acids. Trimming removed 5 bases at V and 5 bases at J, with 10 bases between. The gene calls are TRBV7-9 and TRBJ1-3; D ambiguous. This TCR derives from a human donor with low-grade glioma or glioblastoma, undergoing nonglioma brain surgery, or in good health (not recorded which). Sequenced input: glioma tissue, nonneoplastic brain tissue, or PBMCs (not recorded which). CDR3 sequence (DNA): TGTGCCAGCAGCGCCGGGAGCCGAAACACCATATATTTT. Translated, it gives CASSAGSRNTIYF.